The rows below give T cell receptor beta chains drawn from one sample of a study of T cell responses to AZD1222 COVID-19 vaccine. This table comes from immunoSEQ multiplex PCR, and its TCRdb copy is limited to in-frame clones, with some not included. The sample comprises about 110,000 clones, 70% to 90% of which are singletons, and under 2.5% rests with the top ten. This sample comprised peripheral blood, obtained 28 days after the second AZD1222 dose. The receptors were gathered from an adult who received the AZD1222 COVID-19 vaccine. The CDR3 runs from the conserved cysteine through the conserved F or W. Each record gives: V gene, clone size, D gene, J gene, CDR3 DNA, CDR3 protein. D genes are given only for firm matches. Clone size is stated in some rows and not others, as once, few, many or a class when expanded.

TRBV14	-	TRBD1	TRBJ1-2	TGTGCCAGCAGCCCGGACAGGGGAGTCTATGGCTACACCTTC	CASSPDRGVYGYTF
TRBV7-8	-	-	TRBJ1-2	TGTGCCAGCAGCGGGGGGCGAGACTATGGCTACACCTTC	CASSGGRDYGYTF
TRBV9	-	-	TRBJ1-2	TGTGCCAGCAGCGCCGCGGGGGGGGCGGGTGGCTATGGCTACACCTTC	CASSAAGGAGGYGYTF
TRBV18	few	-	TRBJ1-1	TGTGCCAGCTCACCACCAGTAGGCACTGAAGCTTTCTTT	CASSPPVGTEAFF
TRBV5-6	-	-	TRBJ2-7	TGTGCCAGCAGCCGGACGGGGACCTACGAGCAGTACTTC	CASSRTGTYEQYF
TRBV18	few	-	TRBJ1-1	TGTGCCAGCTCACCAGCCGACAGGAACACTGAAGCTTTCTTT	CASSPADRNTEAFF
TRBV9	-	-	TRBJ2-4	TGTGCCAGCAGCGTAGAGTCTAGCAACATTCAGTACTTC	CASSVESSNIQYF
TRBV19	-	-	TRBJ1-1	TGTGCCAGTATTAGCGGGGGGCTCACTGAAGCTTTCTTT	CASISGGLTEAFF
TRBV24-1	-	-	TRBJ2-3	TGTGCCACCAGTGATCCCTCAGGGGACAATACGCAGTATTTT	CATSDPSGDNTQYF
TRBV6-2/TRBV6-3	-	-	TRBJ1-1	TGTGCCAGCAGTTACTCGATCCTCGGCCGAACTGAAGCTTTCTTT	CASSYSILGRTEAFF
TRBV2	-	-	TRBJ1-5	TGTGCCAGCAGTGGCAGGGGAAATAGCAATCAGCCCCAGCATTTT	CASSGRGNSNQPQHF
TRBV5-4	-	TRBD1	TRBJ2-1	TGTGCCAGCAGCTTCGATACAGGGGGGTACAATGAGCAGTTCTTC	CASSFDTGGYNEQFF
TRBV4-2	-	TRBD1	TRBJ1-2	TGTGCCAGCAGCCTTCTCCGTGGACAGGAGAGTAACTATGGCTACACCTTC	CASSLLRGQESNYGYTF
TRBV20-1	few	-	TRBJ1-2	TGCAGTGCTAGTTACAGTTCTAACTATGGCTACACCTTC	CSASYSSNYGYTF
TRBV18	-	TRBD1	TRBJ1-6	TGTGCCAGCTCACCACAGGGGGCATTCTCACCCCTCCACTTT	CASSPQGAFSPLHF
TRBV30	-	-	TRBJ1-1	TGTGCCTGGAGTATTAGTGACACTGAAGCTTTCTTT	CAWSISDTEAFF